The rows below give T cell receptor beta chains drawn from one sample of a study of blood T cell repertoires in COVID-19. Produced via immunoSEQ multiplex PCR; TCRdb's table is partial and in-frame only. Of hundreds of thousands of clones listed, 80% to 85% are singletons. Material: PBMCs or T cells enriched from blood (not recorded which). These receptors were obtained from a man aged 40-50 years who had been exposed to COVID-19. Both conserved end residues are part of each CDR3. The D gene is left open where the match is weak. Clone size, where shown, is once, few, many, or a class for clones that have expanded.

cdr3_aa cdr3_nt clone_size j_call v_call d_call
CASSPQRGEQYF TGTGCCAGCAGCCCGCAACGGGGGGAGCAGTACTTC NA TRBJ2-7 TRBV11-2 NA
CASSLPPTGTGLYGYTF TGTGCCAGCTCACTCCCGCCGACCGGGACTGGCCTCTATGGCTACACCTTC few TRBJ1-2 TRBV18 NA
CASSATSGSLTGELFF TGCGCCAGCAGCGCGACTAGCGGGAGTTTAACCGGGGAGCTGTTTTTT NA TRBJ2-2 TRBV5-1 TRBD2
CASSLDGLAESYNEQFF TGTGCCAGCAGCTTGGATGGTCTAGCGGAAAGCTACAATGAGCAGTTCTTC NA TRBJ2-1 TRBV5-4 TRBD2
CASSSIGSTEAFF TGTGCCAGCAGTTCCATAGGGAGCACTGAAGCTTTCTTT NA TRBJ1-1 TRBV12-3/TRBV12-4 NA
CASSQGWDFTDTQYF TGTGCCAGCAGCCAAGGGTGGGACTTCACAGATACGCAGTATTTT NA TRBJ2-3 TRBV4-2 NA
CASSSPAGVRTEAFF TGTGCCAGCAGTTCCCCGGCGGGGGTAAGGACTGAAGCTTTCTTT NA TRBJ1-1 TRBV6-5 NA
CASSPTSGNEQFF TGTGCTAGCAGCCCGACTAGCGGCAATGAGCAGTTCTTC NA TRBJ2-1 TRBV7-7 TRBD2
CASRIIGGGTNEKLFF TGTGCCAGCAGAATAATAGGGGGGGGAACTAATGAAAAACTGTTTTTT NA TRBJ1-4 TRBV6-6 NA
CASSYRGNTIYF TGTGCCAGCAGCTACCGGGGAAACACCATATATTTT NA TRBJ1-3 TRBV2 NA
CASSLGQSTSTDTQYF TGCGCCAGCAGCTTGGGACAGAGTACTAGCACAGATACGCAGTATTTT few TRBJ2-3 TRBV5-1 NA
CASSRDGTGDGYTF TGTGCCAGCAGCCGCGACGGGACAGGGGATGGCTACACCTTC NA TRBJ1-2 TRBV7-8 TRBD1
CASSPRTGLTNTEAFF TGTGCCAGCAGCCCCAGGACAGGACTTACGAACACTGAAGCTTTCTTT NA TRBJ1-1 TRBV11-2 TRBD1
CASSPRGAAWGTQYF TGTGCCAGCAGCCCTCGGGGGGCGGCGTGGGGAACCCAGTACTTC once TRBJ2-5 TRBV11-2 NA
CATSDETGTGFDKTQYF TGTGCCACCAGTGATGAAACCGGGACAGGGTTTGATAAGACCCAGTACTTC NA TRBJ2-5 TRBV24-1 TRBD1
CASSETLPRGPQHF TGTGCCAGCAGCGAGACACTTCCCCGGGGGCCCCAGCATTTT NA TRBJ1-5 TRBV2 NA
CASSRGQGTYEQYF TGTGCCAGCAGCCGTGGACAGGGCACCTACGAGCAGTACTTC few TRBJ2-7 TRBV3-1/TRBV3-2 TRBD1
CASSSPGRWGAFF TGTGCCAGCAGCTCTCCAGGGAGGTGGGGAGCTTTCTTT NA TRBJ1-1 TRBV7-8 NA
CASSSQTEFYGYTF TGTGCCAGCAGTTCACAAACAGAGTTCTATGGCTACACCTTC NA TRBJ1-2 TRBV6-5 NA
CSVTRGDSSYEQYF TGCAGCGTTACGCGGGGGGACAGTTCCTACGAGCAGTACTTC NA TRBJ2-7 TRBV29-1 NA
CAISGGIAGGANEQFF TGTGCCATCAGTGGGGGCATAGCGGGAGGGGCCAATGAGCAGTTCTTC NA TRBJ2-1 TRBV10-3 TRBD2
CASSGDRFNSPLHF TGTGCCAGCAGCGGGGACAGGTTTAATTCACCCCTCCACTTT NA TRBJ1-6 TRBV9 TRBD1
CSASTGVYEQYF TGCAGTGCTAGTACGGGGGTCTACGAGCAGTACTTC NA TRBJ2-7 TRBV20-1 NA
CASSFGAAYEQYF TGTGCCAGCAGTTTTGGGGCGGCCTACGAGCAGTACTTC NA TRBJ2-7 TRBV27 NA
CASSFREGETQYF TGTGCCAGCAGTTTTCGGGAAGGAGAGACCCAGTACTTC once TRBJ2-5 TRBV28 NA
CASSERGLAGGGDTQYF TGTGCCAGCAGCGAAAGGGGACTAGCGGGAGGGGGAGATACGCAGTATTTT NA TRBJ2-3 TRBV6-1 TRBD2
CASSPVGGGPVVSYNEQFF TGCGCCAGCAGCCCGGTCGGGGGAGGGCCCGTTGTATCCTACAATGAGCAGTTCTTC NA TRBJ2-1 TRBV4-1 TRBD2